The text below deals with one T cell receptor (beta chain). Antigen specificity is unknown. V was pared by 2 bases and J by 4 bases, with 7 bases between. CDR3 length: 12 amino acids. The germline CDR1 and CDR2 sequences are SGHNT and YYREEE (reference sequence). The data stem from a study of shared clonotypes between healthy human individuals. Findings of the study overall: The researchers took only blood, and tissue repertoires probably look different.

Sequencing used immunoSEQ multiplex PCR; TCRdb keeps in-frame clones, though not all of them. This table holds roughly 850,000 clones, roughly 96% found once. Naive CD8 cells were CD45RO-negative, positively selected for CCR7, excluding terminally differentiated effector memory CD45RA+ cells. Donors, without exception, were Caucasian adults residing in Nashville, Tennessee. The J gene is TRBJ2-7, the V gene TRBV5-4; D is perhaps TRBD1 (5 bases). The clonotype originates from a man aged 30 to 39 in good health. The sequenced sample consisted of naive CD8+ T cells sorted from blood. The CDR3 is CASSFQGYEQYF. CDR3 bases: TGTGCCAGCAGCTTTCAGGGTTACGAGCAGTACTTC.